This T cell receptor (beta chain) was documented in a study of T cells in Graves' hyperthyroidism and ophthalmopathy. Study-level points and caveats: Most thyroid clonotypes expanded above 0.001 were also detected in blood.

TCR beta CDR3 sequences were amplified from RNA transcripts. First-round RT-PCR targeting the TCR CDR3 was performed with the HTBI primer set. From the multiplex PCR reads, TCRdb called clonotypes with MiXCR, one entry per CDR3 protein. Of a few hundred thousand distinct CDR3 sequences listed, roughly a sixth were seen once; the top ten hold approximately 30%. The germline V gene encodes CDR1 MNHEY and CDR2 SMNVEV (reference sequence). The CDR3 contains 13 residues. Between the trimmed V and J ends, which lost 5 bases and 6 bases, there was a span of 14 bases. At least ten counts were recorded for this clonotype. Its antigen is not known. Under 3 months was the duration of disease in ophthalmopathy patients, who also had a Clinical Activity Score of at least 3 and a NOSPECS grade of at least 4. Patients with uncontrolled infections, other autoimmune diseases, pregnancy or lactation were excluded. PBMCs were collected from an approximately 9.5 ml volume of fresh peripheral blood.

The TCR sequence derives from a young woman with Graves' ophthalmopathy. Sequenced material: blood. The chain combines TRBV27 with TRBJ2-7; D might be TRBD1 (6 bases). CDR3 nucleotide sequence: TGTGCCAGCAGTAGTCAGGGGATGGGCGAGCAGTACTTC. Translated, it gives CASSSQGMGEQYF.